Sequencing of this TCR beta chain was carried out in a study of cytomegalovirus exposure and HLA in healthy donors (dated by TCRdb to the late 2010s). In the study overall: According to an earlier analysis of several hundred of the donors, about 190 million T cells yielded 90 million to 130 million unique TCR beta sequences and about 300 Gb of sequence data. The number of typed donors differed by locus: roughly 629-640 for A, B, C, DRB1 and DQB1; approximately 530 for DQA1; 606 for DPA1; and some 470 for DPB1. The genetic ancestry cluster associated with self-reported Caucasian donors included around four fifths of the roughly 390 genotyped donors. Using immunosequencing, the study profiled T cell repertoires from about 610 subjects and related those repertoires to cytomegalovirus serostatus. About 280 gigabases of sequencing data and around 85 million unique TCR sequences made up an early release that covered some 640 HLA-typed donors. A later analysis re-examined previously published TCR beta repertoires from roughly 720 donors and added high-resolution HLA genotyping to investigate patterns of TCR occurrence. Genome-wide SNP genotypes for about three fifths of the roughly 700 donors were used in a later genetic analysis, which treated that subset as a discovery cohort. Both class I and class II loci were covered by HLA typing, at four-digit resolution. The study aimed to test whether cataloging public T cell receptors could reveal signatures of past pathogen exposure. Rather than using new phenotypic data, the later analysis identified candidate immune exposures from TCR beta sequences and from how often those sequences occurred across donors. Among approximately 370 genotyped donors of the cohort, an average of about 220,000 unique TCR beta nucleotide sequences was sequenced per donor, of which about 20% were non-productive. Every repertoire in the discovery cohort had been generated on one and the same sequencing platform. The study combined high-throughput TCR immunosequencing, statistical association of individual TCRs with disease status, and machine learning to predict cytomegalovirus infection status. An earlier analysis of 587 of the donors used high-throughput TCR beta sequencing to judge whether each TCR beta V gene segment behaved as functional or pseudogenic. Several DR-DQ haplotypes were handled as single units for association and clustering because linkage in the cohort was strong. Besides the first cohort of hundreds of subjects, a separate validation cohort made up of 120 different subjects was used. Donor age, sex, ethnicity and CMV serostatus were collected together with the repertoire data. Summary of the overall study and its limitations: In a later analysis, HLA-associated TCR beta chains showed more clonal expansion and lower generation probabilities than non-associated chains that were equally common. Because counts were too low, approximately 15 rarely observed V segments, including chromosome 9 orphons, were excluded from the earlier analysis of about 500 of the donors. In a later analysis, 15,000 to 20,000 TCR beta sequences were associated with specific HLA alleles at a false discovery rate of 0.05. The sequencing pipeline was judged likely to have produced a cluster of highly shared sequence variants as a technical artifact. Some IMGT-functional V segments, including TRBV6-2 and TRBV6-3, could not be distinguished by the 87-base-pair reads and were therefore excluded. Cytomegalovirus status was reported to be diagnosed by the classifier with high specificity and sensitivity in both the original and validation cohorts. According to a later genetic analysis, donors in an Asian-associated ancestry cluster had fewer N-insertions in productive TCRs than the approximately 690-donor mean. V-gene and J-gene trimming of TCR beta chains was associated with a missense DCLRE1C variant in a later genetic analysis, and the association was replicated in an independent cohort. Across donors, most TCR sequences were observed very rarely, whereas some public TCRs were present in many individuals. CMV serostatus was the only immune exposure information available for the cohort. Roughly uniform sequencing depth across donors was assumed in presence/absence analyses, although this assumption may not hold. Because HLA typing was missing for some donors at each locus, association tests included only the typed subset. The authors suggested that the approach could potentially be extended to other disease states and immunological phenotypes. According to a later analysis, TCR association rates differed among HLA loci, with DRB1 alleles showing the most associated TCRs and HLA-C alleles showing the fewest. Linkage disequilibrium might explain the correlated functional status among segregating V segments, but an unknown experimental factor could not be ruled out. The study gave a list of 150 to 200 TCR beta chains associated with cytomegalovirus. A few of the identified cytomegalovirus-associated TCR beta chains were confirmed in vitro to be specific for cytomegalovirus antigens. A further reported finding was that TCR beta sequences accurately predicted the HLA-A and HLA-B alleles for most subjects in the first cohort. In a later analysis, several top co-occurrence clusters were reported to appear linked to parvovirus B19, influenza, CMV and Epstein-Barr virus. Strong co-occurrence of HLA alleles, especially DR and DQ, made assigning TCR associations to individual alleles difficult. Most CMV-associated TCR beta chains appeared to be HLA-restricted in a later analysis, and the HLA associations seemed to be driven largely by CMV exposure. In an earlier analysis of several hundred of the donors, most TCR beta V segments were observed in productive rearrangements about 87% or about 30% of the time, broadly matching IMGT annotations. Only TCR beta chains were sequenced in this cohort, and the absence of alpha or paired-chain data limited detectable features.

The cohort consisted of 600 to 750 healthy bone marrow donors. At the time of sampling, every cohort member was nominally healthy, though immune exposures that went unrecorded were likely present. The donor tested CMV seronegative and was one of the 352 seronegative cohort members. A peripheral blood sample was provided by each donor, and peripheral blood mononuclear cells were used for TCR beta sequencing. Genomic DNA was extracted from the blood cell samples with the Qiagen DNeasy Blood Extraction Kit. The method was the immunoSEQ multiplex PCR assay. A mixture of 60 forward primers for TCR Vbeta segments and 13 reverse primers for TCR Jbeta segments was used in the multiplex PCR. The CDR3 region of rearranged TCR beta genes was amplified from genomic DNA with a multiplex PCR assay. Amplified TCR beta libraries were sequenced as 87-base-pair reads on the Illumina HiSeq System. The published analysis was carried out like this. In a later analysis, tens of millions of unique TCR beta chains were counted across the approximately 640 repertoires, and approximately 11 million of these chains were shared by at least two donors. Raw reads were error-corrected and collapsed into unique sequences by a nearest-neighbor algorithm in which closely related sequences were merged to remove PCR and sequencing errors. CDR3 sequences were aligned to IMGT reference sequences to assign V, D and J gene segments. Each retained sequence needed at least a six-nucleotide match to both a V gene segment and a J gene segment. Rearrangements were called productive when the CDR3 lacked stop codons and stayed in frame with V and J; all others were non-productive. Following IMGT convention, CDR3 was defined as the stretch from the second conserved V-encoded cysteine to the conserved J-encoded phenylalanine. The earlier analysis of 587 of the donors excluded sequences that lacked an unambiguous match to a single V gene segment. In an earlier analysis of 587 of the donors, a V segment was called functional when productive rearrangements were above 56.7%, and segregating when the standard deviation between donors exceeded 5%. A statistical classification framework was built for diagnosing cytomegalovirus status from the catalog of TCR beta chain sequences. V and J gene assignment, in a later analysis, came from comparing TCR nucleotide sequences with IMGT/GENE-DB human TR gene sequences. The TCRdist pipeline was used in a later analysis to assign CDR3 sequences and most-parsimonious VDJ recombination scenarios. In a later analysis, each TCR beta chain was defined by its CDR3 amino acid sequence together with its V-gene family, and reads without a unique V-gene family were excluded. A later analysis removed several hundred highly shared, low-generation-probability nucleotide sequences to deal with suspected cross-contamination and a sequencing artifact. In a later analysis, a clonal expansion index was calculated for each public chain from normalized within-repertoire ranks of inferred template counts. In a later analysis, generation probabilities were computed using a VDJ recombination model fitted to out-of-frame rearrangements, and the results were checked against IGoR. Hypergeometric tests were used in a later analysis to score TCR-TCR, TCR-HLA and TCR-CMV co-occurrence, with a repertoire-size bias correction applied to the TCR pairs. To estimate false discovery rates, a later analysis permuted the HLA or CMV assignments 20 times. In a later analysis, co-occurring TCRs were grouped using DBSCAN, with TCRdist sequence similarity added in when clustering inside HLA-allele-positive subsets. Repertoires with fewer than 30,000 or more than 120,000 public chains, plus five repertoires with anomalous nucleotide sharing, were excluded from co-occurrence clustering. Not all clones reach the TCRdb copy of this immuneACCESS table, which keeps in-frame sequences only. Checked studies attribute under half of the gap to unresolved V genes and leave the rest unexplained. The V and J calls and clone size were taken over from that table, and D and trimming were inferred from the DNA. The sample table lists some 150,000 clones, around 80% of them with a count of one. 2% to 2.5% of the sample is held by the ten biggest clonotypes.

Counted from cysteine to phenylalanine, this CDR3 has 16 amino acids. The only DNA kept is the CDR3, 48 bases in frame from the first base. Trimming at the junction amounts to 0 bases on V and 2 bases on J, and the germline ends lie 12 bases apart. Taken from the germline V gene, the CDR1 and CDR2 loops are MNHEY and SVGAGI. On this clone itself: Its specific antigen is unknown. No clone much larger than this one lies a single base away; base qualities are absent.

The rearrangement combines TRBV6-5 with TRBJ2-3, and possibly TRBD1, on 6 matching bases. Sequenced sample: PBMCs. The sequence was obtained from a man aged 40-50 years in good health and CMV-seronegative. The CDR3 protein: CASSYSPGDNTDTQYF. The nucleotide sequence is TGTGCCAGCAGTTACTCACCAGGGGATAACACAGATACGCAGTATTTT.